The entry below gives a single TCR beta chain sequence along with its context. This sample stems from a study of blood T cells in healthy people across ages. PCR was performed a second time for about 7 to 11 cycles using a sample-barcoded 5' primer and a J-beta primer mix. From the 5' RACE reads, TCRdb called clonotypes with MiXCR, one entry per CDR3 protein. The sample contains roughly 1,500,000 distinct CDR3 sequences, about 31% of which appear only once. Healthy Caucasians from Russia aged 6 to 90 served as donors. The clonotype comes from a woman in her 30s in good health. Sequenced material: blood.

DNA of the CDR3: TGTGCCACCAGAGTCGAGCATTCGAACATCGAAGCTTTCTTT. Translation gives CATRVEHSNIEAFF. This sequence joins TRBV15 and TRBJ1-1; D uncertain. This CDR3 spans 14 amino acids. V was trimmed by 6 bases and J by 8 bases, leaving 19 bases between them. CDR1 and CDR2 from the germline V gene are LNHNV and YYDKDF (reference sequence).